These 19 T cell receptor beta chains originate from one sample sequenced in a study of T cells of healthy individuals. In TCRdb, the 5' RACE reads were re-called with MiXCR into one record per CDR3 protein. This sample has about 82,000 distinct CDR3 sequences, with more than 5% found just once. The origin of the receptors is a female donor in good health.

This clonotype was detected a few times. V is TRBV4-2 and J is TRBJ2-2; possibly TRBD2 for D (5 bases). The V gene's germline CDR1 is LGHNA and CDR2 YNFKEQ. V was clipped by 0 bases and J by 6 bases, with 11 bases between them. CDR3 size: 15 residues. The DNA for the CDR3 is TGTGCCAGCAGCCAAGAGGCCGGGATCGCCGGGGAGCTGTTTTTT. It yields the protein CASSQEAGIAGELFF.

The chain combines TRBV5-6 with TRBJ2-2; either TRBD1 or TRBD2 may supply D (5 bases each). V was clipped by 0 bases and J by 3 bases, with 9 bases between them. The germline V gene encodes CDR1 SGHDT and CDR2 YYEEEE. This CDR3 comprises 15 residues. CDR3 sequence reads: CASSLAGGYTGELFF. CDR3 DNA sequence: TGTGCCAGCAGCTTGGCTGGGGGATACACCGGGGAGCTGTTTTTT.

This clonotype came up many times. J is TRBJ2-2 and V is TRBV24-1, with 7 bases identical to TRBD1. CDR1 and CDR2 from the germline V gene are KGHDR and SFDVKD. Trimming took 5 bases from V and 5 from J; bases not matched to a gene: 13. This CDR3 comprises 17 residues. The CDR3 sequence: CATSVPDRPAWTGELFF. DNA of the CDR3: TGTGCCACCAGTGTTCCGGACAGGCCGGCTTGGACCGGGGAGCTGTTTTTT.

This clonotype occurred a few times. Just one base apart from a much larger clone, this may be a read error. The chain links TRBV25-1 to TRBJ2-7; no reliable D call. The CDR3 extends over 13 amino acids. Germline assignment: CDR1 MGHDK and CDR2 SYGVNS. Trimming removed 5 bases at V and 8 bases at J, with 16 bases between. For the CDR3, the DNA is TGTGCCAGCAGTCCACTCGCGTGTGTCCAGCAGTACTTC. It yields the protein CASSPLACVQQYF.

This clonotype was detected many times. The genes are TRBV20-1 and TRBJ2-2, with no clear D. This CDR3 is 14 amino acids long. The ends were cut back, 1 base at V and 2 bases at J, with 8 bases in the middle. Germline CDR1 reads DFQATT; CDR2 reads SNEGSKA (reference sequence). The CDR3 sequence is CSARGSLNTGELFF. The CDR3 bases are TGCAGTGCTAGAGGCTCTCTAAACACCGGGGAGCTGTTTTTT.

The chain links TRBV6-5 to TRBJ2-7; possible D gene TRBD1, 7 bases. Trimming shortened V by 0 bases and J by 6 bases, and 18 bases separated the two germline ends. CDR1 MNHEY and CDR2 SVGAGI come from the germline V gene. This CDR3 has 16 residues. The CDR3 spells CASSYSRRGRAIEQYF. CDR3 nucleotides: TGTGCCAGCAGTTACTCTCGGAGGGGGCGGGCGATCGAGCAGTACTTC.

This clonotype was seen more than once but under ten times. The chain's CDR3 is CASSRSSGGENTEAFF. CDR3 nucleotide sequence: TGTGCCAGCAGCCGAAGCTCCGGAGGGGAGAACACTGAAGCTTTCTTT. The V call is TRBV4-2, the J call TRBJ1-1; TRBD1 might be the D (5 bases). CDR3 size: 16 residues. Deletions cut 4 bases from V and 1 base from J, with 16 bases between. Germline V gene lookup returns CDR1 LGHNA and CDR2 YNFKEQ.

This clonotype showed up many times. The rearrangement uses TRBV27 and TRBJ2-7, with D maybe TRBD2 (6 bases). CDR1 and CDR2 (germline): MNHEY, SMNVEV (reference sequence). V was cut by 0 bases and J by 6 bases, with 15 bases left in between. The length of the CDR3 is 15 residues. CDR3 sequence: CASSLSPGEVGEQYF. CDR3 bases: TGTGCCAGCAGTTTATCCCCGGGAGAGGTGGGCGAGCAGTACTTC.

This clonotype was observed many times. J is TRBJ2-1 and V is TRBV6-1, with 9 bases that match TRBD1. CDR3 length: 17 residues. The V segment lost 4 bases and the J segment 7 bases; nucleotides outside the gene matches: 14. CDR1 MNHNS and CDR2 SASEGT come from the germline V gene. For the CDR3, the DNA is TGTGCCAGCAGTGGGGTAAAACCGGGACAGGGTATGAATGAGCAGTTCTTC. Translating gives CASSGVKPGQGMNEQFF.

This clonotype has only a few counts. This chain connects TRBV18 to TRBJ1-5, with D perhaps TRBD1 (6 bases). Germline V lookup: CDR1 KGHSH, CDR2 LQKENI. V shed 0 bases and J shed 5 bases, with 8 bases lying between them. The length of the CDR3 is 14 residues. CDR3 DNA: TGTGCCAGCTCACCACCGGGGGGCCATCAGCCCCAGCATTTT. Protein product: CASSPPGGHQPQHF.

The chain combines TRBV12-3 or TRBV12-4 with TRBJ2-3, with D perhaps TRBD2 (6 bases). The V gene lost 5 bases and the J gene lost 0 bases, with 12 bases spanning the gap. There are 15 residues in the CDR3. The CDR3 coding sequence is TGTGCCAGCAGTCGCAGCGGGCCAAGCACAGATACGCAGTATTTT. Its protein product is CASSRSGPSTDTQYF.

This clonotype was picked up a small number of times. The chain is built from TRBV3-1 and TRBJ1-4; D gene unclear. Germline CDR1 reads LGHDT; CDR2 reads YNNKEL (reference sequence). V was clipped by 0 bases and J by 6 bases, with 8 bases between them. The CDR3 loop spans 14 amino acids. CDR3 DNA: TGTGCCAGCAGCCAAGACAGCGGGGATGAAAAACTGTTTTTT. It encodes CASSQDSGDEKLFF.

Many counts were recorded for this clonotype. V and J are TRBV10-3 and TRBJ2-3; no clear D. This CDR3 is built from 13 residues. Trimming stripped 6 bases from V and 0 bases from J, with 7 bases between. CDR1 and CDR2 from the germline V gene are ENHRY and SYGVKD. This CDR3 is CAIRDDSTDTQYF. The CDR3 coding sequence is TGTGCCATCAGAGACGACAGCACAGATACGCAGTATTTT.

This clonotype was counted at least ten times. The chain couples TRBV29-1 to TRBJ1-1; D is undetermined. The CDR3 has 10 amino acids. Germline values: CDR1 SQVTM, CDR2 ANQGSEA. The germline V and J ends were trimmed by 5 bases and 3 bases, with 4 bases remaining between them. The CDR3 loop is CSVRDTEAFF. The CDR3 DNA reads TGCAGCGTTAGGGACACTGAAGCTTTCTTT.

This clonotype was observed at least ten times. This rearrangement joins TRBV29-1 to TRBJ2-2; tentatively, D is TRBD1 or TRBD2 (5 bases each). Trimming took off 4 bases at V and 5 bases at J, with 14 bases between the two ends. CDR3 length equals 14 residues. The germline CDR1 and CDR2 sequences are SQVTM and ANQGSEA. CDR3 sequence reads: CSVARGDGTGELFF. The CDR3 nucleotides are TGCAGCGTTGCCCGAGGGGATGGGACCGGGGAGCTGTTTTTT.

There are many counts of this clonotype. The genes are TRBV6-2 or TRBV6-3 and TRBJ2-4; 11 positions agree with TRBD1. V gave up 6 bases and J gave up 4 bases; unmatched junction bases: 8. Germline assignment: CDR1 MNHEY and CDR2 SVGEGT. The CDR3 is 16 residues long. As DNA, the CDR3 is TGTGCCAGCAGCCACGGACAGGGGGCACATAAAAACATTCAGTACTTC. It yields the protein CASSHGQGAHKNIQYF.

This clonotype was seen many times. The V and J genes are TRBV6-5 and TRBJ2-6; D gene uncertain. The V and J ends lost 5 bases and 0 bases respectively, with 14 bases between them. This CDR3 region has 17 residues. Germline lookup yields CDR1 MNHEY and CDR2 SVGAGI. In DNA form, the CDR3 reads TGTGCCAGCAGTCCATTCGGAAAAGGCTCTGGGGCCAACGTCCTGACTTTC. It translates to CASSPFGKGSGANVLTF.

The table lists this clonotype with many counts. The chain has TRBV12-3 or TRBV12-4 and TRBJ1-1; D call uncertain. V lost 7 bases and J 0 bases, leaving 27 bases between the germline ends. CDR3 size: 19 residues. The CDR3 DNA reads TGTGCCAGCACTGTTAGGCCCCGGAACTTGAGTGACTTGAACACTGAAGCTTTCTTT. The encoded protein is CASTVRPRNLSDLNTEAFF.

This clonotype was counted at least ten times. The V gene is TRBV5-1, the J gene TRBJ2-5, with TRBD2 identical over 12 bases. CDR1 and CDR2 (germline): SGHRS, YFSETQ. The CDR3 extends over 18 amino acids. V shed 3 bases and J 2 bases; nucleotides not matched to a gene: 11. CDR3 nucleotide sequence: TGCGCCAGCAGCTCCTCCGGGACTAGCGGGTGGAAACAAGAGACCCAGTACTTC. Translated: CASSSSGTSGWKQETQYF.